This record concerns one T cell receptor (beta chain) sequence. Its antigen remains unidentified. Positive CCR7 selection of CD45RO-negative cells yielded the naive CD8 cells, and terminally differentiated effector memory CD45RA+ cells were excluded. Germline lookup yields CDR1 SGDLS and CDR2 YYNGEE. Trimming cost V 0 bases and J 2 bases; bases outside gene matches: 6. The CDR3 extends over 16 amino acids. It was across several immunoSEQ plates that each subset's genomic DNA was evenly split. Assay: immunoSEQ multiplex PCR; the TCRdb copy retains only in-frame clones and omits some. This table holds some 2.1 million clones, just under 95% found once. The data belong to a study of shared clonotypes between healthy human individuals. Study-wide findings and caveats: When compared with the clonotypes that were shared by all four sorted-subset donors, the non-shared clonotypes turned out to have lower generation probabilities. Among the subsets, naive ones generally showed larger estimated richness than memory ones. In having few donors, the study represented limited genetic and exposure-history diversity.

The receptor was derived from a man aged 18 to 35 in good health. The rearrangement joins TRBV9 to TRBJ2-3; 7 bases map to TRBD2. Sample: naive CD8+ T cells sorted from blood. CDR3 amino acids: CASSVVGLAVTDTQYF. The CDR3 nucleotides read TGTGCCAGCAGCGTAGTGGGGCTAGCGGTCACAGATACGCAGTATTTT.